Reported below is one TCR beta chain. This entry is derived from a study of CD8+ T cells in alopecia areata. Isolated RNA was reverse transcribed into cDNA used as the sequencing template. Assay: immunoSEQ multiplex PCR; the TCRdb copy retains only in-frame clones and omits some. This sample has about 98,000 clones, with under 45% found just once. Trimming pared 4 bases from V and 5 bases from J, leaving 16 bases between. The length of the CDR3 is 15 residues. Germline CDR1 SNHLY, CDR2 FYNNEI. Sequenced sample: CD4+ T cells sorted from blood. The clonotype was recovered from a human donor with alopecia areata. This chain uses TRBV2 with TRBJ2-3, with a possible D match to TRBD1 (5 bases). CDR3 DNA sequence: TGTGCCAGCAGTGCCAATAGGGGCCTCGGAGATACGCAGTATTTT. Translated, it gives CASSANRGLGDTQYF.